This TCR beta chain was captured in a study of siplizumab effects on memory and regulatory T cells. The V gene lost 4 bases and the J gene lost 4 bases, with 13 bases spanning the gap. Germline lookup yields CDR1 SNHLY and CDR2 FYNNEI. This CDR3 is built from 14 residues. Profiling relied on immunoSEQ multiplex PCR, and the TCRdb table lists in-frame clones only, not all of them. The data hold about 87,000 clones, with 94% observed a single time. The sample taken for sequencing was non-Treg CD4+ T cells sorted from blood. This receptor was taken from a human donor in good health. This chain uses TRBV2 with TRBJ1-1; D is perhaps TRBD1 (6 bases). Here the CDR3 reads CASSGVGGLTEAFF. The CDR3 region has the DNA TGTGCCAGCAGTGGTGTTGGGGGGCTCACTGAAGCTTTCTTT.